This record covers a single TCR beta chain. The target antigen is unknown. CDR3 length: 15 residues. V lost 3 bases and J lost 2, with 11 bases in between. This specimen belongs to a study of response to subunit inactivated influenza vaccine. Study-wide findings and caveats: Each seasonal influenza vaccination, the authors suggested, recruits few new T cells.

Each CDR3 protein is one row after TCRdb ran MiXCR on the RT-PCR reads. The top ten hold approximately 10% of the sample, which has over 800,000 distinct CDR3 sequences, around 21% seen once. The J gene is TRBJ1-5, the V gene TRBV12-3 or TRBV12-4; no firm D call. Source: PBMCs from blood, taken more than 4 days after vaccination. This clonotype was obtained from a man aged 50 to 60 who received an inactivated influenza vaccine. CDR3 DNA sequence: TGTGCCAGCAGTTTCGTGGGTTTGGGCAATCAGCCCCAGCATTTT. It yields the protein CASSFVGLGNQPQHF.